One sample yielded the 21 T cell receptor beta chains listed below, sequenced in a study of T cells expressing NK-cell markers. From its re-call of the 5' RACE reads, TCRdb lists each CDR3 protein once, without DNA. The specimen's table records about 380,000 distinct CDR3 sequences. Sequences were obtained from blood T cells: a sorted CD56 or NKG2C T cell subset, CD4+ or CD8+ T cells, or bulk PBMC T cells (not recorded which). All receptors come from a man aged 18-70 years in good health.

The V call is TRBV7-2, the J call TRBJ2-1. Germline V gene data show CDR1 as SGHTA and CDR2 as FQGNSA. The CDR3 is 13 residues long. The CDR3 here is CASSPANNNEQFF.

The J gene is TRBJ2-4, the V gene TRBV14. The CDR3 runs to 15 residues. Germline V gene sequence: CDR1 SGHDN, CDR2 FVKESK. CDR3 amino acids: CASSLGFRGKNIQYF.

V is TRBV6-1 and J is TRBJ1-3; lacking DNA, the TRBD1 call made by TCRdb goes unchecked. CDR1 is MNHNS and CDR2 is SASEGT in the germline V gene. The CDR3 spans 16 residues. CDR3 protein: CASSTRDRHFGNTIYF.

V gene TRBV6-5 combines with J gene TRBJ2-7. The CDR3 runs 14 residues. Germline assignment: CDR1 MNHEY and CDR2 SVGAGI. This CDR3 reads CASSYREVGYEQYF.

The chain combines TRBV7-2 with TRBJ1-5; TCRdb indicates TRBD1, and absent DNA this call remains unverified. Germline assignment: CDR1 SGHTA and CDR2 FQGNSA. This CDR3 is 15 amino acids long. This CDR3 is CASSKGQRSNQPQHF.

The rearrangement joins TRBV11-2 to TRBJ2-5; TCRdb's D call of TRBD1 is untestable without DNA. This CDR3 contains 15 residues. Germline values: CDR1 SGHAT, CDR2 FQNNGV. The CDR3 loop reads CASSLGTGGQETQYF.

The V and J genes are TRBV5-1 and TRBJ1-1; no DNA is available, so the TRBD1 call from TCRdb remains unchecked. The CDR3 contains 11 residues. The germline V gene has CDR1 SGHRS and CDR2 YFSETQ. The CDR3 loop is CASSEGQKAFF.

The rearrangement uses TRBV3-1 and TRBJ1-2. CDR3 length: 15 amino acids. Germline loops: CDR1 LGHDT, CDR2 YNNKEL (reference sequence). The CDR3 here is CASSPSTGPQNGYTF.

V gene TRBV12-3 or TRBV12-4 combines with J gene TRBJ2-7; TCRdb reports TRBD1, a call that lacks DNA to check it against. The CDR3 has 13 amino acids. The CDR3 loop reads CASSPLTGTEQYF.

CDR3: CAWIPGPIPSGELFF. This sequence joins TRBV30 and TRBJ2-2; TCRdb's D call, TRBD1, is unchecked because there is no DNA. Germline CDR1 is GTSNPN and CDR2 is SVGIG (reference sequence). This CDR3 is built from 15 residues. Full variable domain (rest looked up from reference TRBV30 and TRBJ2-2): SQTIHQWPATLVQPVGSPLSLECTVEGTSNPNLYWYRQAAGRGLQLLFYSVGIGQISSEVPQNLSASRPQDRQFILSSKKLLLSDSGFYLCAWIPGPIPSGELFFGEGSRLTVL.

The V and J genes are TRBV5-1 and TRBJ1-2; TCRdb selects TRBD1, and the lack of DNA leaves this call unchecked. Germline lookup yields CDR1 SGHRS and CDR2 YFSETQ. This CDR3 spans 15 amino acids. The CDR3 protein is CASSSRDRGRYGYTF.

V and J are TRBV5-1 and TRBJ2-7; there is no DNA to check the TCRdb D call of TRBD1. Germline CDR1 reads SGHRS; CDR2 reads YFSETQ. This CDR3 is built from 16 residues. This CDR3 is CASSLAGQANVNEQYF.

V gene TRBV12-3 or TRBV12-4 combines with J gene TRBJ2-2; the D gene TCRdb calls, TRBD1, cannot be checked with no DNA. The length of the CDR3 is 15 residues. The CDR3 reads CASSWTGANTGELFF.

The chain couples TRBV6-2 or TRBV6-3 to TRBJ1-4; TCRdb's D call, TRBD1, is unchecked because there is no DNA. The CDR3 contains 15 residues. Germline V gives CDR1 MNHEY, CDR2 SVGEGT. CDR3 residues: CASRSTGSGNEKLFF.

The CDR3 spells CASGLGADEQYF. The chain uses TRBV5-1 and TRBJ2-7. This CDR3 comprises 12 residues. Germline CDR1 and CDR2: SGHRS and YFSETQ.

The chain is built from TRBV6-5 and TRBJ1-5; TCRdb's D call, TRBD1, is unchecked because there is no DNA. The CDR3 covers 15 residues. The germline gives CDR1 MNHEY, CDR2 SVGAGI. This CDR3 is CASGSGGASNQPQHF.

This rearrangement joins TRBV12-3 or TRBV12-4 to TRBJ2-7; the D call of TRBD1 rests on TCRdb alone, since no DNA is present to check it. The CDR3 is made up of 16 amino acids. CDR3 sequence: CASSLRPEQGMFEQYF.

The V gene is TRBV5-1, the J gene TRBJ2-1; TCRdb proposes TRBD1, but this gene call is untestable without DNA. Germline V gives CDR1 SGHRS, CDR2 YFSETQ. This CDR3 spans 16 amino acids. The chain's CDR3 is CASSPSAGAQYNEQFF.

V and J are TRBV6-1 and TRBJ1-1; without DNA, the TCRdb call of TRBD1 cannot be checked. Germline loops: CDR1 MNHNS, CDR2 SASEGT. CDR3 length equals 14 residues. The CDR3 sequence: CASDTGSVNTEAFF.

The chain uses TRBV15 and TRBJ1-1. Per germline, CDR1 LNHNV and CDR2 YYDKDF (reference sequence). The CDR3 extends over 15 amino acids. CDR3 amino acids: CATSRDKGQNTEAFF. Together with reference TRBV15 and TRBJ1-1, the CDR3 gives the full variable domain: DAMVIQNPRYQVTQFGKPVTLSCSQTLNHNVMYWYQQKSSQAPKLLFHYYDKDFNNEADTPDNFQSRRPNTSFCFLDIRSPGLGDTAMYLCATSRDKGQNTEAFFGQGTRLTVV.

V usage is TRBV6-1 and J usage is TRBJ2-2. This CDR3 comprises 17 residues. CDR1 MNHNS and CDR2 SASEGT come from the germline V gene. The CDR3 here is CASSELWIPLNTGELFF.